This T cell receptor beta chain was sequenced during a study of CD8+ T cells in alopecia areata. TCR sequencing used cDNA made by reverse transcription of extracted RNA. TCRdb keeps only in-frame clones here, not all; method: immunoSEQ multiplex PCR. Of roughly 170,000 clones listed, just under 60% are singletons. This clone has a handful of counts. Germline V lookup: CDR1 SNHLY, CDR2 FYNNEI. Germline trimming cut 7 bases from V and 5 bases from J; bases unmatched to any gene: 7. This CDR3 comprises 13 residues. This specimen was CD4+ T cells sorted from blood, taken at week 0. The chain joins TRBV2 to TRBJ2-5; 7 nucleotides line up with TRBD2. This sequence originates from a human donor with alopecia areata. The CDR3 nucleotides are TGTGCCAGCACTCGGGGGGTTCGGGAGACCCAGTACTTC. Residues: CASTRGVRETQYF.